This is a list of T cell receptor beta chains from one sample in a study of Ad26.COV2.S vaccination and SARS-CoV-2 variants. Repertoires were generated with immunoSEQ multiplex PCR, while TCRdb's copy carries only in-frame clones and drops some. The repertoire has about 260,000 clones, 87% of them found once; the top ten carry roughly 3%. Source: peripheral blood, taken in a trial of Ad26.COV2.S vaccine versus placebo. The receptor set was obtained from a person between 18 and 59 years old who received the Ad26.COV2.S COVID-19 vaccine or a placebo. CDR3s include the opening cysteine and the closing phenylalanine or tryptophan. Each record gives: CDR3 protein, J gene, V gene.

CASSFSGLARDEQFF | TRBJ2-1 | TRBV7-2
CASSQVGGANTEAFF | TRBJ1-1 | TRBV3-1/TRBV3-2
CATSDFEGAQYF | TRBJ2-3 | TRBV24-1
CASTSRGSLSDTQYF | TRBJ2-3 | TRBV5-6
CASSLGGGQALRRPQHF | TRBJ1-5 | TRBV5-6
CASSLNSNQPQHF | TRBJ1-5 | TRBV7-9
CASSLELVPAFF | TRBJ1-1 | TRBV7-9
CAWSAELRETQYF | TRBJ2-5 | TRBV30
CASSTGGRAGELFF | TRBJ2-2 | TRBV3-1/TRBV3-2
CASSLNLAPDTQYF | TRBJ2-3 | TRBV2
CAWSVRGGTDTQYF | TRBJ2-3 | TRBV30
CASSSPPDLAPFF | TRBJ2-1 | TRBV7-2
CASRTAIPNQPQHF | TRBJ1-5 | TRBV2
CASRDNTGASYEQYF | TRBJ2-7 | TRBV3-1/TRBV3-2
CASTDFPGEAFF | TRBJ1-1 | TRBV19
CASSGTYGYTF | TRBJ1-2 | TRBV5-1
CASSQEPFSGASPGNEQFF | TRBJ2-1 | TRBV3-1/TRBV3-2
CASSVGLAGVKETQYF | TRBJ2-5 | TRBV9
CASSMGQGYNQPQHF | TRBJ1-5 | TRBV19
CASSRQPRDGYTF | TRBJ1-2 | TRBV7-2
CASSGPGGGYTF | TRBJ1-2 | TRBV19
CASSYGTQETQYF | TRBJ2-5 | TRBV7-8
CASSDRERFSYNEQFF | TRBJ2-1 | TRBV6-4